This T cell receptor (beta chain) was observed in a study of OX40 agonist ivuxolimab in advanced cancers. Notes on the study in general: On average, CD8+ T cells had more expanded clones than CD4+. Still undetermined is the antigen specificity of the expanded peripheral T cells.

If patients had autoimmune disease history or systemic immunosuppression, they were excluded. The trim removed 5 bases at V and 1 base at J, leaving 1 base unmatched. Per germline, CDR1 SGHVS and CDR2 FNYEAQ. The CDR3 spans 15 residues. Clones were sequenced by immunoSEQ multiplex PCR, and TCRdb holds only the in-frame ones, with some missing. The sample holds fewer than 95,000 clones, roughly 90% seen once. About this clone itself: Its antigen is still unknown.

This sequence joins TRBV7-6 and TRBJ2-6; 8 bases map to TRBD1. This TCR was recovered from an adult with an advanced solid tumor such as melanoma, head and neck, liver or kidney cancer. This material consisted of CD4+ or CD8+ T cells sorted from blood, taken in a trial of the OX40 agonist ivuxolimab. The CDR3 region is CASSQGASGANVLTF. The CDR3 DNA sequence: TGTGCCAGCAGCCAGGGGGCTTCTGGGGCCAACGTCCTGACTTTC.